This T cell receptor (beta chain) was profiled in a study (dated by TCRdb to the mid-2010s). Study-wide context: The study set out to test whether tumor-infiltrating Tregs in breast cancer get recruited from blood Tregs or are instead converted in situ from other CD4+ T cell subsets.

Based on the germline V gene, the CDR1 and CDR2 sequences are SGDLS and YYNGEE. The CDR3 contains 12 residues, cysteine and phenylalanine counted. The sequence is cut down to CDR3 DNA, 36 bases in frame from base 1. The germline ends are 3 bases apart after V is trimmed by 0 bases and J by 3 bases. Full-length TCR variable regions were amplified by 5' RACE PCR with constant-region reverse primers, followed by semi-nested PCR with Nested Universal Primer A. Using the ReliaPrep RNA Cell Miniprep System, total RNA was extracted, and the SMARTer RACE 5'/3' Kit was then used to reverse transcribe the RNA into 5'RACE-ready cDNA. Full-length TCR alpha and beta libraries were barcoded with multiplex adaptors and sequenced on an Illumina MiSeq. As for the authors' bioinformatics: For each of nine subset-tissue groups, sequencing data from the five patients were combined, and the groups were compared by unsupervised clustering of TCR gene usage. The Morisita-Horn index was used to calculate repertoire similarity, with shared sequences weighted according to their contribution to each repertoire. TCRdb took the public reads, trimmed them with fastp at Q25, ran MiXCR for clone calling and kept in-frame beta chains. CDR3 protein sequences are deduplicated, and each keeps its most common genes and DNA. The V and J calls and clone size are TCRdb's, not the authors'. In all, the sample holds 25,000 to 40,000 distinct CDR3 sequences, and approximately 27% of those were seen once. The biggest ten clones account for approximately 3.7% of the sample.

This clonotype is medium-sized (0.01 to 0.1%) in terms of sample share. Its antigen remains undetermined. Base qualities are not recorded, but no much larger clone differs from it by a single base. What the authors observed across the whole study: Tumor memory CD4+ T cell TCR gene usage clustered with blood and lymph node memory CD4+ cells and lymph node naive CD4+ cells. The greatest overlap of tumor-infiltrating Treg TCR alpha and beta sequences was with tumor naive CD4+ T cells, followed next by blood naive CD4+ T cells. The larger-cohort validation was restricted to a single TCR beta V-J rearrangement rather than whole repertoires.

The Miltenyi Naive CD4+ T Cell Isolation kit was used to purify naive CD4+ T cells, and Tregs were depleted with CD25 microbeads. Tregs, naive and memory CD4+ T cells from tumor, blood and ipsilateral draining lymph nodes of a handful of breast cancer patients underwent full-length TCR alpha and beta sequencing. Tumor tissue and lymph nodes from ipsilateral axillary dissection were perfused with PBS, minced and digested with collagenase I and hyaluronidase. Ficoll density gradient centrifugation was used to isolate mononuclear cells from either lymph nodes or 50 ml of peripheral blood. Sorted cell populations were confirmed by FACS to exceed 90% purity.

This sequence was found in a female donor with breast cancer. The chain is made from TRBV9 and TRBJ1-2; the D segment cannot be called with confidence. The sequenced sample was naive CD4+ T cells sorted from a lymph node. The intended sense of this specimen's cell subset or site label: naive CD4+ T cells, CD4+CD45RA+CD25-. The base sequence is TGTGCCAGCAGCGTAGGCGACTATGGCTACACCTTC. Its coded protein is CASSVGDYGYTF.